These 7 T cell receptor beta chains share one sample of origin, sequenced in a study of shared clonotypes between healthy human individuals. This table comes from immunoSEQ multiplex PCR, and its TCRdb copy is limited to in-frame clones, with some not included. The table lists about 1 million clones, under 80% of them singletons. The sample was memory CD4+ T cells sorted from blood. Subset here: CD45RA-negative fraction. The receptors here all came from a man younger than 35 in good health.

The gene calls are TRBV19 and TRBJ1-5; possible D gene TRBD1, 6 bases. Trimming shortened V by 5 bases and J by 7 bases, and 12 bases separated the two germline ends. The CDR3 extends over 13 amino acids. CDR1 LNHDA and CDR2 SQIVND come from the germline V gene (reference sequence). The CDR3 region is CASSWGPGQPQHF. The CDR3, as DNA: TGTGCCAGTAGTTGGGGGCCGGGGCAGCCCCAGCATTTT.

The gene calls are TRBV18 and TRBJ2-3; D is ambiguous. CDR1 and CDR2 from the germline V gene are KGHSH and LQKENI. The V and J ends lost 4 bases and 5 bases respectively, with 13 bases between them. This CDR3 is built from 14 residues. DNA of the CDR3: TGTGCCAGCTCACAACGACCCCTGGGAGATACGCAGTATTTT. Residues: CASSQRPLGDTQYF.

The V and J genes are TRBV5-1 and TRBJ2-7, with 7 bases identical to TRBD2. This CDR3 contains 15 residues. Germline CDR1 SGHRS, CDR2 YFSETQ. V lost 0 bases to trimming and J lost 2 bases; unmatched junction nucleotides: 5. The CDR3 nucleotides are TGCGCCAGCAGCTTGGCCGGGGGGTTGACCTACGAGCAGTACTTC. This sequence encodes CASSLAGGLTYEQYF.

The gene calls are TRBV30 and TRBJ2-5, with D hard to call. Germline V CDR1 and CDR2: GTSNPN, SVGIG (reference sequence). Trimming took off 4 bases at V and 7 bases at J, with 16 bases between the two ends. This CDR3 has 13 residues. The CDR3 coding sequence is TGTGCCTGGAAGGTTGAGCGTTGGGGGACCCAGTACTTC. Amino acids: CAWKVERWGTQYF.

This clone is a singleton in its sample. This sequence joins TRBV5-1 and TRBJ1-2; D unresolved. The CDR3 spans 15 residues. Trimming cost V 0 bases and J 2 bases, with 11 bases left between them. The germline gives CDR1 SGHRS, CDR2 YFSETQ. The CDR3 sequence is CASSLAGRSNYGYTF. The CDR3 bases are TGCGCCAGCAGCTTGGCCGGGCGCTCCAACTATGGCTACACCTTC.

The chain recombines TRBV6-6 with TRBJ2-6, with D unresolved. Germline values: CDR1 MNHNY, CDR2 SVGAGI (reference sequence). V lost 4 bases and J 0 bases, leaving 7 bases between the germline ends. The CDR3 is 15 amino acids. The CDR3 coding sequence is TGTGCCAGCAGTTGGGCGTACTCTGGGGCCAACGTCCTGACTTTC. Encoded protein: CASSWAYSGANVLTF.

The genes are TRBV9 and TRBJ2-7; D is unresolved. V lost 0 bases and J 2 bases, leaving 3 bases between the germline ends. CDR1 and CDR2 from the germline V gene are SGDLS and YYNGEE. The CDR3 has 12 residues. The CDR3 reads CASSVGTYEQYF. In nucleotides, the CDR3 is TGTGCCAGCAGCGTAGGGACCTACGAGCAGTACTTC.